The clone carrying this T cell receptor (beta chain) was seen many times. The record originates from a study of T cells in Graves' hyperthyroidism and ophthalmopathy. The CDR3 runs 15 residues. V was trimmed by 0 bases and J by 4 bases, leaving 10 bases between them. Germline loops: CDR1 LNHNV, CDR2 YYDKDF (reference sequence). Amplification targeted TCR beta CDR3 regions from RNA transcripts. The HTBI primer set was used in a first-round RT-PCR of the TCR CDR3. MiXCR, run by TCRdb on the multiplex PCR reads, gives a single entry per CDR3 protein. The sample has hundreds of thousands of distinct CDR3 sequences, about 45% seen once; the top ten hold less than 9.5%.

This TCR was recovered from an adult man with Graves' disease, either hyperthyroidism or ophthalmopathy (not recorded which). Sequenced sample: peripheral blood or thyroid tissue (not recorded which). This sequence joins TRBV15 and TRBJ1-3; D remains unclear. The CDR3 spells CATSRDGVFGNTIYF. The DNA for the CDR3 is TGTGCCACCAGCAGAGATGGCGTTTTCGGAAACACCATATATTTT. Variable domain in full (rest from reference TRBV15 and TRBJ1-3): DAMVIQNPRYQVTQFGKPVTLSCSQTLNHNVMYWYQQKSSQAPKLLFHYYDKDFNNEADTPDNFQSRRPNTSFCFLDIRSPGLGDTAMYLCATSRDGVFGNTIYFGEGSWLTVV.